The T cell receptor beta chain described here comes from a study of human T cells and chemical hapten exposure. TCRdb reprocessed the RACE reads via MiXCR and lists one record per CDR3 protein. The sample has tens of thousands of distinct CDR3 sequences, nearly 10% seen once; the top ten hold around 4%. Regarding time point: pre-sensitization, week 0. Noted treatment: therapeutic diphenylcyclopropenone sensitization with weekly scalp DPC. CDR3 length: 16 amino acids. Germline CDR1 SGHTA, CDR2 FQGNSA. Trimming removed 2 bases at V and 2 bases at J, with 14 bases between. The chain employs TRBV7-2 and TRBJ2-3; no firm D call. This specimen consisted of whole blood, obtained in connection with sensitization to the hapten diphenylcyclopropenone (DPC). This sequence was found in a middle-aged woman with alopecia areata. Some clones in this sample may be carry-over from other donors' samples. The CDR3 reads CASSLHGSGNTDTQYF. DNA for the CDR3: TGTGCCAGCAGCTTACATGGCTCCGGCAACACAGATACGCAGTATTTT.